These T cell receptor beta chains were read from a single sample in a study of T cell changes during pregnancy in multiple sclerosis. Assay used: immunoSEQ multiplex PCR; TCRdb lists only in-frame clones, some missing. This table has tens of thousands of clones, roughly 94% appearing once. The sample was CD8+ T cells from peripheral blood mononuclear cells, taken before pregnancy. The receptors were gathered from a female donor with multiple sclerosis, enrolled in a pregnancy study. The conserved cysteine and the conserved F or W are not part of the CDR3 here. Fields, in order: J gene, V gene, CDR3 protein.

TRBJ2-7,TRBV7-9,ASSFFTDSYEQY
TRBJ1-5,TRBV5-8,ASTQRGNQPQH
TRBJ2-7,TRBV5-4,ASSRGLAVGRSYEQY
TRBJ2-2,TRBV10-2,ASSVSSSRTGELF
TRBJ2-1,TRBV5-4,ASSTPGGEQF
TRBJ1-5,TRBV15,ATSRARGYQPQH
TRBJ1-2,TRBV2,ASIRGDRGHQMNYGYT
TRBJ1-1,TRBV5-4,ASSFGQLNTEAF
TRBJ2-3,TRBV4-3,ASSQEYVAISGSSGTDTQY
TRBJ2-7,TRBV7-2,ASSLATSGSYEQY
TRBJ1-5,TRBV7-9,ASSNGGQPQH
TRBJ1-5,TRBV5-5,ASSLESGGNQPQH
TRBJ2-7,TRBV6-5,ASSSGLAASYEQY
TRBJ2-5,TRBV13,ASSATSEQETQY
TRBJ2-2,TRBV18,ASSTLPADRNTGELF
TRBJ1-2,TRBV29-1,SVGTGATNYGYT
TRBJ1-1,TRBV10-3,AISESNREAF
TRBJ2-5,TRBV11-2,ASSPRPRETQY
TRBJ2-7,TRBV2,ASSRVKTGATYEQY
TRBJ2-5,TRBV6-6,ASRTGYETQY
TRBJ1-2,TRBV10-1,ASSDSGLRSTNYGYT
TRBJ2-1,TRBV7-2,ASSPGNEQF
TRBJ1-1,TRBV6-1,ASSQTGENTEAF
TRBJ1-1,TRBV5-5,ASSFFGPTGQGVNTEAF
TRBJ2-1,TRBV16,ASSQFRLAGRDEQF
TRBJ2-1,TRBV27,ATVSGQGAGEQF
TRBJ1-2,TRBV7-9,ASSRTQLDSPNYGYT
TRBJ2-2,TRBV15,ATSRAVPRRTTNTGELF
TRBJ1-2,TRBV9,ASSVAIQLGNYGYT
TRBJ2-7,TRBV27,ASSSRETYEQY
TRBJ2-5,TRBV7-3,ASSLNGGSGRPETQY
TRBJ2-3,TRBV5-6,ASSFGLAGTTDTQY
TRBJ1-2,TRBV27,ASSFFETGSGYT
TRBJ2-3,TRBV4-1,ASLASSGTDTQY
TRBJ2-1,TRBV4-1,ASSDGQGINEQF
TRBJ2-1,TRBV6-5,ASSYPQRGYNEQF
TRBJ2-7,TRBV27,ASSRRAGEQY
TRBJ1-2,TRBV15,ATSRIRTGPEPNYGYT
TRBJ2-1,TRBV4-3,ASSQEGTDTSNEQF
TRBJ1-1,TRBV27,ASSFGGKGEAF
TRBJ2-3,TRBV19,ASSMRVASGGRDTQY
TRBJ2-1,TRBV30,AWSLSLSSYNEQF
TRBJ2-7,TRBV12-2,ASRLAVWGLHEQY
TRBJ2-2,TRBV7-6,ASSLGGTSTGELF
TRBJ2-7,TRBV29-1,SVNRGYEQY
TRBJ2-1,TRBV15,ATGGTGRNEQF
TRBJ2-5,TRBV4-1,ASSQASGKWETQY
TRBJ1-5,TRBV19,ASTPIERTNNQPQH
TRBJ2-1,TRBV5-6,ASSLDSSYNEQF
TRBJ1-1,TRBV7-9,ASSFAGQGRWNTEAF
TRBJ2-2,TRBV27,ASSPPEHANTGELF
TRBJ2-7,TRBV2,ASSENRGYYEQY
TRBJ2-7,TRBV27,ASSPGTYSYEQY
TRBJ1-1,TRBV7-9,AIVREDTEAF
TRBJ1-1,TRBV6-6,ASLGAEAF
TRBJ2-1,TRBV25-1,ASSGSSYNEQF
TRBJ2-7,TRBV7-2,ASSLTPGGSLAYEQY
TRBJ2-6,TRBV7-9,ASSLAMGAGANVLT
TRBJ1-5,TRBV28,ASSWTGEAQPQH